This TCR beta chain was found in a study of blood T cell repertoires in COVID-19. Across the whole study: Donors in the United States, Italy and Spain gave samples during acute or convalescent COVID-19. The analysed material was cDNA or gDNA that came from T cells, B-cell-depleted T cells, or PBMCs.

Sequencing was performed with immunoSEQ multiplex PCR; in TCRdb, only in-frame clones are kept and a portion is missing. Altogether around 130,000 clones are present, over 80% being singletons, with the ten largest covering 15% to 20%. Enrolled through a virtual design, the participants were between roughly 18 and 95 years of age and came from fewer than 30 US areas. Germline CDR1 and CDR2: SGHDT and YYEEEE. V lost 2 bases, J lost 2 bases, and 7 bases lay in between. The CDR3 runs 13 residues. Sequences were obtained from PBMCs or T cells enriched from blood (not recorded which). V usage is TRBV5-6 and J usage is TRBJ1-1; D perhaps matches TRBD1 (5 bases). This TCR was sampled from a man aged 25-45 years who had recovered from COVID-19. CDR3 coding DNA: TGTGCCAGCAGCTTCTGGGGCAACACTGAAGCTTTCTTT. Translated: CASSFWGNTEAFF.